This TCR beta chain comes out of a study of post-analysis software for immune sequencing data. Whole-study context: Relapsing-remitting, secondary progressive and progressive-relapsing courses of multiple sclerosis were included.

Deletions cut 7 bases from V and 3 bases from J, with 13 bases between. The CDR3 length is 12 residues. Germline assignment: CDR1 SQVTM and CDR2 ANQGSEA. Each TCR beta cDNA library carried unique molecular identifiers. Out of roughly 0.85 to 10 million T cells, a few hundred thousand cDNA molecules were generated. TCRdb reanalysed the PCR reads using MiXCR and keeps one entry per CDR3 protein. This table holds fewer than 550,000 distinct CDR3 sequences, 34% found once. General study points: Among about 5 TRBV segments more frequent in patients than controls were TRBV5-6, TRBV5-1 and TRBV20-1. When compared against controls, multiple sclerosis patients showed significantly lower normalized Chao1 diversity.

This clonotype has only a few counts. Its antigen is still unknown. The sample consisted of blood. The chain combines TRBV29-1 with TRBJ2-7; D is possibly TRBD1 or TRBD2 (5 bases each). This receptor was taken from a girl under 18 with multiple sclerosis. The CDR3 DNA sequence: TGCAGCGCCTCCGGGACGGTCTACGAGCAGTACTTC. It encodes CSASGTVYEQYF.